This is a list of T cell receptor beta chains from one sample in a study of identical twins. TCRdb ran MiXCR on the 5' RACE reads and lists one entry per CDR3 protein. The sample shows a few hundred thousand distinct CDR3 sequences, roughly 18% of them seen only once. The sample consisted of naive T cells sorted from blood. Receptors were obtained from a man aged 50-60 years in good health. Each CDR3 is given without its conserved first and last residue. Clone size appears in some rows only: once, few, many, or a class for an expanded clone.

TRBJ1-4 | TRBV4-3 | many | ASSQALRRTGGWNEKLF
TRBJ2-3 | TRBV25-1 | few | ASTDFGADTQY
TRBJ2-7 | TRBV20-1 | NA | SATGPRRSYEQY
TRBJ2-3 | TRBV7-9 | NA | ASARGSGTDTQY
TRBJ2-1 | TRBV7-9 | many | ASSPNYNEQF
TRBJ2-7 | TRBV7-8 | many | ASSSGQSYEQY
TRBJ2-5 | TRBV27 | many | ASSLSGVVKTQY
TRBJ2-2 | TRBV7-8 | few | ASSLRRAGGPNTGELF
TRBJ1-3 | TRBV12-3/TRBV12-4 | few | ASSPRTVRMNTIY
TRBJ2-1 | TRBV28 | many | ASSWSYNEQF
TRBJ2-7 | TRBV10-3 | NA | AISVEGSYEQY
TRBJ2-1 | TRBV4-2 | NA | ASSQDRQGQHNEQF
TRBJ1-4 | TRBV19 | few | ASSIDWANEKLF
TRBJ2-1 | TRBV27 | many | ASSLQGTGSSYNEQF
TRBJ2-3 | TRBV10-3 | few | AISEGSGTDTQY
TRBJ1-1 | TRBV20-1 | few | SAGAGWVTTEAF
TRBJ2-1 | TRBV12-3/TRBV12-4 | few | ASVNRGSEQF
TRBJ1-2 | TRBV5-6 | few | ASSLVLYREGGYT
TRBJ2-1 | TRBV29-1 | many | SVDRQDLYNEQF
TRBJ1-1 | TRBV4-3 | once | TSSQGDMNTEAF
TRBJ1-5 | TRBV6-5 | NA | ASSYSGGLLQPQH
TRBJ2-1 | TRBV5-1 | NA | ASSSSIVGEQF
TRBJ2-1 | TRBV4-3 | few | ASSQAVRDRYNEQF
TRBJ2-7 | TRBV12-3/TRBV12-4 | many | ASSAPVHPREQY
TRBJ2-2 | TRBV12-3/TRBV12-4 | NA | ASSFVGPGELF
TRBJ2-7 | TRBV11-2 | NA | ASSLQGERTYEQY
TRBJ2-2 | TRBV20-1 | NA | SARAILGNLLTGELF
TRBJ2-2 | TRBV27 | NA | ASSLMAGAAGELF
TRBJ2-2 | TRBV6-2/TRBV6-3 | many | ASSRGGANANTGELF
TRBJ2-4 | TRBV6-5 | few | ASSFPRAIQNIQY
TRBJ1-3 | TRBV15 | NA | ATARVASNTIY
TRBJ2-7 | TRBV29-1 | NA | SVEEGQGGTYEQY
TRBJ2-2 | TRBV5-1 | many | ASSLYVSGELF
TRBJ2-1 | TRBV7-3 | NA | ASSLNSGRARNEQF
TRBJ1-5 | TRBV4-3 | NA | ASSQDSMGNQPQH
TRBJ2-3 | TRBV7-2 | many | ASSLLYGERDTQY
TRBJ2-2 | TRBV7-9 | NA | ASSLVAASGNTGELF